Below, 24 T cell receptor beta chains from the same sample are listed, as sequenced in a study of blood T cells in healthy people across ages. Together with a sample-barcoded 5' primer, a J-beta primer mix was included in a second PCR lasting about 7 to 12 cycles. TCRdb re-derived calls from the 5' RACE reads in MiXCR, one entry per CDR3 protein. Of around 1,500,000 distinct CDR3 sequences listed, roughly 28% were seen once; the top ten hold 7% to 9%. Specimen: blood. These receptor sequences come from a woman in her 30s in good health.

This clonotype was seen a handful of times. V and J are TRBV5-1 and TRBJ1-1, with D unresolved. Germline values: CDR1 SGHRS, CDR2 YFSETQ. This CDR3 contains 13 residues. Trimming cost V 5 bases and J 2 bases, with 10 bases left between them. CDR3 region: CASRIDGNTEAFF. The DNA of the CDR3 is TGCGCCAGCAGAATCGACGGTAACACTGAAGCTTTCTTT.

The J gene is TRBJ2-4, the V gene TRBV6-2 or TRBV6-3; maybe TRBD1 (5 bases). This CDR3 has 14 residues. From germline, CDR1 is MNHEY and CDR2 SVGEGT. The ends were cut back, 7 bases at V and 15 bases at J, with 25 bases in the middle. The CDR3 loop is CASKRQGALLERYF. Written as DNA, the CDR3 is TGTGCCAGCAAAAGGCAGGGCGCTCTCCTCGAGCGGTACTTC.

This sequence joins TRBV20-1 and TRBJ2-4; 9 bases are shared with TRBD2. With V trimmed by 1 base and J by 1 base, 2 bases remained unmatched. Germline CDR1 reads DFQATT; CDR2 reads SNEGSKA (reference sequence). This CDR3 region has 15 residues. The CDR3 here is CSARGSGSAKNIQYF. CDR3 coding DNA: TGCAGTGCTAGAGGTAGCGGGAGTGCCAAAAACATTCAGTACTTC.

The CDR3 DNA follows: TGTGCCAGCAGTGAGACAAGGACAGAACAAGAGACCCAGTACTTC. It yields the protein CASSETRTEQETQYF. The V gene is TRBV2, the J gene TRBJ2-5; D is possibly TRBD1 (6 bases). The V gene lost 3 bases and the J gene lost 2 bases, with 13 bases spanning the gap. The CDR3 totals 15 residues. Germline assignment: CDR1 SNHLY and CDR2 FYNNEI.

CDR3 nucleotide sequence: TGTGCCAGCAGTACTACTAACTATGGCTACACCTTC. This gives the protein CASSTTNYGYTF. V is TRBV12-3 or TRBV12-4 and J is TRBJ1-2; D unclear. This CDR3 has 12 amino acids. V was trimmed by 5 bases and J by 0 bases, leaving 4 bases between them.

The gene calls are TRBV28 and TRBJ1-2; D is possibly TRBD1 (5 bases). The V gene's germline CDR1 is MDHEN and CDR2 SYDVKM. V was clipped by 7 bases and J by 4 bases, with 19 bases between them. The CDR3 consists of 15 residues. The chain's CDR3 is CASTRGGTVSYGYTF. CDR3 sequence (DNA): TGTGCCAGCACCCGCGGGGGAACGGTTAGCTATGGCTACACCTTC.

This clonotype has a handful of counts. The rearrangement uses TRBV10-3 and TRBJ2-7, with D perhaps matching TRBD2 (6 bases). From germline, CDR1 is ENHRY and CDR2 SYGVKD. The CDR3 runs 15 residues. CDR3 in amino acids: CTTNRGLSEGGEQYF. CDR3 nucleotides: TGTACCACTAACCGGGGCTTATCAGAGGGAGGTGAGCAGTACTTC.

This clonotype came up a few times. Being one base from a much bigger clone, this may be a read error. The chain is built from TRBV28 and TRBJ2-1; D may correspond to TRBD1 or TRBD2 (5 bases each). Trimming took off 0 bases at V and 13 bases at J, with 19 bases between the two ends. The V gene's germline CDR1 is MDHEN and CDR2 SYDVKM. The CDR3 runs to 15 residues. CDR3: CASSLWGDGEETQFF. The CDR3 coding sequence is TGTGCCAGCAGTTTATGGGGGGATGGGGAAGAGACCCAGTTCTTC.

Details on this clonotype: At one end the junction does not follow the germline gene, possibly because of a read error. This chain links TRBV2 with TRBJ2-1; D is perhaps TRBD1 or TRBD2 (6 bases each). The germline gives CDR1 SNHLY, CDR2 FYNNEI. The CDR3 length is 14 residues. The DNA of the CDR3 is TGTGCCAGCAGGTGGGACAATATGGGGGGTGAGCGGTTCTTC. Its protein is CASRWDNMGGERFF.

In its sample, this clonotype was seen a few times. The chain joins TRBV10-3 to TRBJ2-7, with 9 nucleotides matching TRBD1. Unmatched junction bases numbered 4, after V lost 6 bases and J lost 7 bases. Germline lookup yields CDR1 ENHRY and CDR2 SYGVKD. The CDR3 is 12 amino acids. The CDR3 DNA reads as TGTGCCATCAGGGGACAGGGCGAAGAGCAGTACTTC. Amino acids: CAIRGQGEEQYF.

The chain employs TRBV21-1 and TRBJ2-4; TRBD1 was called by the table and not checked on the DNA. TRBV21-1 is noted as a pseudogene. CDR3 length: 13 residues. The CDR3 region is CASSGGAEDEHYF. CDR3 coding DNA: TGTGCCAGCAGTGGGGGGGCGGAGGACGAGCATTACTTC.

J is TRBJ2-7 and V is TRBV20-1; 7 bases fit TRBD1. V dropped 5 bases and J dropped 2; count of bases not matched to a gene: 9. This CDR3 spans 14 amino acids. Germline V gene lookup returns CDR1 DFQATT and CDR2 SNEGSKA (reference sequence). In nucleotides, the CDR3 is TGCAGTGCTGGCGACAGGGATTTCCCCTACGAGCAGTACTTC. Translation gives CSAGDRDFPYEQYF.

The chain couples TRBV6-2 or TRBV6-3 to TRBJ2-6, with a weak D call TRBD2 (5 bases). V lost 0 bases to trimming and J lost 0 bases, with 6 bases between them. The CDR3 sequence is 16 residues long. Germline V gene data show CDR1 as MNHEY and CDR2 as SVGEGT. As DNA, the CDR3 is TGTGCCAGCAGTTACTCGGAGGACTCTGGGGCCAACGTCCTGACTTTC. It specifies CASSYSEDSGANVLTF.

The chain recombines TRBV5-1 with TRBJ1-4, with D unresolved. CDR1 and CDR2 from the germline V gene are SGHRS and YFSETQ. The CDR3 is made up of 15 amino acids. V gave up 4 bases and J gave up 9 bases, with 19 bases separating them. The CDR3 DNA reads as TGCGCCAGCAGCCCCGACTGGAGCGGAGAGCAAAAACTGTTTTTT. It codes for CASSPDWSGEQKLFF.

Worth noting for this clonotype: A much larger clone is a single base away; this may be a read error. The chain employs TRBV29-1 and TRBJ2-3; 9 bases are a match to TRBD2. CDR3 length equals 15 residues. Germline CDR1 SQVTM, CDR2 ANQGSEA. V gave up 6 bases and J gave up 6 bases; unmatched junction bases: 13. The CDR3 is CSVDEEAGGSDTQYF. In DNA form, the CDR3 reads TGCAGCGTCGACGAGGAGGCGGGGGGGTCCGATACGCAGTATTTT.

This clonotype has only a few counts. CDR3 loop: CASSQDWGNEQYF. DNA for the CDR3: TGCGCCAGCAGCCAAGACTGGGGGAACGAGCAGTACTTC. V usage is TRBV4-1 and J usage is TRBJ2-7; D might be TRBD1 or TRBD2, each matching 5 bases. Germline V gives CDR1 MGHRA, CDR2 YSYEKL. The V gene lost 0 bases and the J gene lost 5 bases, with 8 bases spanning the gap. This CDR3 has 13 residues.

This chain connects TRBV20-1 to TRBJ2-1; D unclear. The germline V and J ends were trimmed by 5 bases and 8 bases, with 16 bases remaining between them. The CDR3 has 13 amino acids. From germline, CDR1 is DFQATT and CDR2 SNEGSKA (reference sequence). CDR3 sequence: CSAYGQDLHEQFF. CDR3 DNA: TGCAGTGCTTACGGGCAGGACCTCCATGAGCAGTTCTTC.

The chain combines TRBV27 with TRBJ1-2; D ambiguous. The ends were cut back, 2 bases at V and 4 bases at J, with 11 bases in the middle. CDR1 MNHEY and CDR2 SMNVEV come from the germline V gene (reference sequence). This CDR3 is 14 amino acids long. As DNA, the CDR3 is TGTGCCAGCAGTTTAGGGAGTAGGGCCTATGGCTACACCTTC. Its protein is CASSLGSRAYGYTF.

About this clonotype itself: Since a much larger clone is just one base distant, this may be a read error. This chain uses TRBV12-5 with TRBJ2-7, with D perhaps being TRBD1 or TRBD2 (5 bases each). The CDR3 spans 14 residues. Germline values: CDR1 LGHNT, CDR2 FRNRAP. Trimming stripped 2 bases from V and 7 bases from J, with 15 bases between. CDR3: CASGLSGAAEEQYF. The CDR3 DNA reads as TGTGCTAGTGGTTTGTCCGGGGCAGCGGAGGAGCAGTACTTC.

J is TRBJ2-3 and V is TRBV7-2; possible D gene TRBD1, 5 bases. CDR3 size: 16 residues. Trimming took off 3 bases at V and 2 bases at J, with 15 bases between the two ends. Germline V gene data show CDR1 as SGHTA and CDR2 as FQGNSA. The CDR3 bases are TGTGCCAGCAGCTTTCAGGACACGCGATCCACAGATACGCAGTATTTT. Amino acids: CASSFQDTRSTDTQYF.

This clonotype occurred many times. The chain links TRBV24-1 to TRBJ1-2, with D possibly TRBD1 on 5 matching bases. V was trimmed by 2 bases and J by 7 bases, leaving 13 bases between them. CDR1 is KGHDR and CDR2 is SFDVKD in the germline V gene. The CDR3 has 14 residues. CDR3 in amino acids: CATSDSYPGSGYTF. The CDR3 DNA reads as TGTGCCACCAGTGATTCCTACCCAGGGAGTGGCTACACCTTC.

This clonotype occurred a few times. The rearrangement joins TRBV20-1 to TRBJ1-1; no reliable D call. This CDR3 has 11 residues. The ends were cut back, 6 bases at V and 10 bases at J, with 15 bases in the middle. Germline CDR1 reads DFQATT; CDR2 reads SNEGSKA (reference sequence). This chain's CDR3 is CSATSIVGAFF. In DNA, the CDR3 is TGCAGTGCCACCAGTATCGTCGGAGCTTTCTTT.

V and J are TRBV28 and TRBJ2-4; D is undetermined. The J call may not be correct, given that the DNA end is closer to TRBJ2-7. This CDR3 region has 14 residues. Germline assignment: CDR1 MDHEN and CDR2 SYDVKM. CDR3 loop: CASSILGGVYEQYF. DNA for the CDR3: TGTGCCAGCAGCATCCTCGGTGGAGTATACGAGCAGTACTTC.

In this sample, this clonotype turned up a few times. The V call is TRBV6-1, the J call TRBJ2-1; the match to TRBD1 covers 9 bases. The germline V gene has CDR1 MNHNS and CDR2 SASEGT. This CDR3 contains 14 residues. The ends lost 11 bases at V and 0 bases at J; junction bases unmatched: 5. The CDR3 bases are TGTGCCGGCACGGGACAGGGCTCCTACAATGAGCAGTTCTTC. Protein: CAGTGQGSYNEQFF.